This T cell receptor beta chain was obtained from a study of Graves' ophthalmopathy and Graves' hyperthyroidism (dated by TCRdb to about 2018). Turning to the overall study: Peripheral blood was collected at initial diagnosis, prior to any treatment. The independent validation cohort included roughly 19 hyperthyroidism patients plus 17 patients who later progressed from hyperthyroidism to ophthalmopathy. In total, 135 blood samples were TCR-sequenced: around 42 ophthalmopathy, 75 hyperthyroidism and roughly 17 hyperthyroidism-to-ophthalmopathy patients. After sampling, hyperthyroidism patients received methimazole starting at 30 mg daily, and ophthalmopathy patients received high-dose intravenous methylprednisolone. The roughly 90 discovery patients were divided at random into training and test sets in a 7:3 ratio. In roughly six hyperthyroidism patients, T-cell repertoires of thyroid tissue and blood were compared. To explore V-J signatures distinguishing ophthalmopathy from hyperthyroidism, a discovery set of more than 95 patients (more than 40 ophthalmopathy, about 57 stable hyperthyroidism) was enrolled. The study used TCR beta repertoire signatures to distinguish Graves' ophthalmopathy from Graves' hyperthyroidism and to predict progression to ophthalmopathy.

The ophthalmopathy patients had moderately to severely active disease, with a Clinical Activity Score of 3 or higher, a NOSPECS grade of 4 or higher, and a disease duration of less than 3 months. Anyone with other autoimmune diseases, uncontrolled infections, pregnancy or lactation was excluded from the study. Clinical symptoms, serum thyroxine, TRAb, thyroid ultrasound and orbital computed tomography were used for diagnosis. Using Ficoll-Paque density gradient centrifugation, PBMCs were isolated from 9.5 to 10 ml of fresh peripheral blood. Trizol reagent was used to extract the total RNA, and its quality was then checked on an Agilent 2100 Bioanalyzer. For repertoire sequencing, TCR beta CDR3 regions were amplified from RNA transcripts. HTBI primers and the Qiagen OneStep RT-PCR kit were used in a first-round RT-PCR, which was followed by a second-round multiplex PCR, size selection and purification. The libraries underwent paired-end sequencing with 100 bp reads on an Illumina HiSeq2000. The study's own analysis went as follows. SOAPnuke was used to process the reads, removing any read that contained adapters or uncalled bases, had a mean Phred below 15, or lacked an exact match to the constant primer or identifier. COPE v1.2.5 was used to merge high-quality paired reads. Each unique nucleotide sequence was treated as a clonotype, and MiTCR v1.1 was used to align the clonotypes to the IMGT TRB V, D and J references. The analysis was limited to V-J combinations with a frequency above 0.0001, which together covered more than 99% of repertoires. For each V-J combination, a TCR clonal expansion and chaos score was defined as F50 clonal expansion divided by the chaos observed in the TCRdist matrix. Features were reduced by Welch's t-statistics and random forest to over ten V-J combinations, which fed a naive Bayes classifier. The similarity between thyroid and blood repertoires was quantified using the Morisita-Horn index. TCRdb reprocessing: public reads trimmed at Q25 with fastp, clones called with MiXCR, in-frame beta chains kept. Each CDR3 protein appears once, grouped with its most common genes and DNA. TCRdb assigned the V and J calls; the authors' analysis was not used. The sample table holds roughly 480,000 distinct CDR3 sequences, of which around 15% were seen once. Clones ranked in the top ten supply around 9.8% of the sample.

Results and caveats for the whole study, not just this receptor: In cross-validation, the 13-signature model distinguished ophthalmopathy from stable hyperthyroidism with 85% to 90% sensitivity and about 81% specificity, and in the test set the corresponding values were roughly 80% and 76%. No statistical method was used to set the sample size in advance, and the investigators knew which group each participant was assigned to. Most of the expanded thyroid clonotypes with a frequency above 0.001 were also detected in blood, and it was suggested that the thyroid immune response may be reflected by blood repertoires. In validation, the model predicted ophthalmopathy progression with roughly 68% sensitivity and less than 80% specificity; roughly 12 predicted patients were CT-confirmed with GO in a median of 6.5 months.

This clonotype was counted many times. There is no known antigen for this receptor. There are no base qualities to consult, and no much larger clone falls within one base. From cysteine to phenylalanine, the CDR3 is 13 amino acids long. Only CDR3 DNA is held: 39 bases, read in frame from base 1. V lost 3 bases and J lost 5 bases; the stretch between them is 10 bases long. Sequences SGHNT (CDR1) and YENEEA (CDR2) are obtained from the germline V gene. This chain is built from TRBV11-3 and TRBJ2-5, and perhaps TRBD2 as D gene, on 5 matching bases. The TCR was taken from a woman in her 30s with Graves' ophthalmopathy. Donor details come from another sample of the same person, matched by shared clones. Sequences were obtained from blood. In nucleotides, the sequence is TGTGCCAGCAGCTTGACTATTGGGGAGACCCAGTACTTC. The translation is CASSLTIGETQYF.